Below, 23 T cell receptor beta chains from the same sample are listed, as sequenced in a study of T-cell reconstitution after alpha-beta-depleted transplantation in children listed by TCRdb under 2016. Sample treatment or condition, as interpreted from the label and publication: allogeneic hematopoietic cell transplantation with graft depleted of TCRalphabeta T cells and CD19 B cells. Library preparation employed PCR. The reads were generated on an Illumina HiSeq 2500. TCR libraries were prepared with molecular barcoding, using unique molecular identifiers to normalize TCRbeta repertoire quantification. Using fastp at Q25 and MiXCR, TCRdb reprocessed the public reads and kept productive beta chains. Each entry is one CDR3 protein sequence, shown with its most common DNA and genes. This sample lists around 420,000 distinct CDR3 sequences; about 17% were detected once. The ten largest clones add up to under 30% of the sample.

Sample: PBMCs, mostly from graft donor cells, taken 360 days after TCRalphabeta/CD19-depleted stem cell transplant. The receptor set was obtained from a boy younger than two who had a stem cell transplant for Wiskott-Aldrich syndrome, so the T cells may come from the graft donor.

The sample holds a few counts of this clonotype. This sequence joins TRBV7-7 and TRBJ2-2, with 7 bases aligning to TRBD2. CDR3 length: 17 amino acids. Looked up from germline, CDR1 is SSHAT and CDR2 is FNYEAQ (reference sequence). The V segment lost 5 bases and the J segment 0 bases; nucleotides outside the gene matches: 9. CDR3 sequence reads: CASSPYAGVANTGELFF. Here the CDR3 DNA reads TGTGCCAGCAGCCCCTACGCGGGGGTCGCGAACACCGGGGAGCTGTTTTTT.

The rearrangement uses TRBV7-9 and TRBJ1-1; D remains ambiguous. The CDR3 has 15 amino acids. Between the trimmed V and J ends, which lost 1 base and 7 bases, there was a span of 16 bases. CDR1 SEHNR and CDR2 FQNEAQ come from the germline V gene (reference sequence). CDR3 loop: CASSLGGRSGHEAFF. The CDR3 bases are TGTGCCAGCAGCTTAGGAGGGCGAAGTGGCCATGAAGCTTTCTTT.

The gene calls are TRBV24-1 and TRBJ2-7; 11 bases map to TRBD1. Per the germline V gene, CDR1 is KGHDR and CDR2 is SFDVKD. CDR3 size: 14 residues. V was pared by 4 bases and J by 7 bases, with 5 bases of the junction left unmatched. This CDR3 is CATSETGQGGEQYF. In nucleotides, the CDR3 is TGTGCCACCAGTGAGACGGGACAGGGGGGGGAGCAGTACTTC.

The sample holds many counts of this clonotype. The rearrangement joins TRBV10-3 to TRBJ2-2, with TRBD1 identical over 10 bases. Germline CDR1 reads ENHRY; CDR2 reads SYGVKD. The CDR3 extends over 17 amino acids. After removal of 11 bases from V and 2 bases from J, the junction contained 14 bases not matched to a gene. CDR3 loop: CAGGTGDPTLNTGELFF. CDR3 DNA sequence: TGTGCCGGTGGGACAGGGGACCCAACGTTAAACACCGGGGAGCTGTTTTTT.

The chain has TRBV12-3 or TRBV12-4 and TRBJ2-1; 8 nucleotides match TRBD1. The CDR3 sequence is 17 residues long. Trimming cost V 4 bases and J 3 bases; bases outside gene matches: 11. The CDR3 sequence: CASSSQGDRSNYNEQFF. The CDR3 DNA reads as TGTGCCAGCAGTTCCCAAGGGGACAGGTCTAACTACAATGAGCAGTTCTTC.

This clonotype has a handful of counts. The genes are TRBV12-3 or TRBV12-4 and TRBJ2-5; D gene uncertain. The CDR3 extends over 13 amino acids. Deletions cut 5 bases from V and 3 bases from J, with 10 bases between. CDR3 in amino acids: CASSPTRKETQYF. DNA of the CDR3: TGTGCCAGCAGTCCCACGCGCAAAGAGACCCAGTACTTC.

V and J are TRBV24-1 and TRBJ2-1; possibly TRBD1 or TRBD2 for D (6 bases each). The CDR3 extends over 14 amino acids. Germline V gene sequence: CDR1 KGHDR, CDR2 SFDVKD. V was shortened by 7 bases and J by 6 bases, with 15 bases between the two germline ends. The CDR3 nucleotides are TGTGCCACCAGCGGGCCGGGGGCGCGCAATGAGCAGTTCTTC. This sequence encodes CATSGPGARNEQFF.

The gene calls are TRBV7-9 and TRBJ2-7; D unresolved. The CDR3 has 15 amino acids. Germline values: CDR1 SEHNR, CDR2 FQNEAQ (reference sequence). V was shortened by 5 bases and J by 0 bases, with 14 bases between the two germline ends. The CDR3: CASSPTQWGSYEQYF. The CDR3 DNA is TGTGCCAGCAGCCCTACTCAGTGGGGCTCCTACGAGCAGTACTTC.

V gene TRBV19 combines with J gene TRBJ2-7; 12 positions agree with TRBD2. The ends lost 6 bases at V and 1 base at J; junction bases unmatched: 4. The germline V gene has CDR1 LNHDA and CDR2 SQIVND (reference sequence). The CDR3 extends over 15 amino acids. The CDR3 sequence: CASSGLAGRSYEQYF. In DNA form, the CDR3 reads TGTGCCAGTAGCGGACTAGCGGGGCGTTCCTACGAGCAGTACTTC.

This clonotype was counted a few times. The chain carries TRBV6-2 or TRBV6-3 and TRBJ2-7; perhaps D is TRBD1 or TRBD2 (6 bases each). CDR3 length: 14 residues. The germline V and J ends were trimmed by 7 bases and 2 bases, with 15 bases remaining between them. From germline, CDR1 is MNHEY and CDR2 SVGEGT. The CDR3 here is CASTKRGPTYEQYF. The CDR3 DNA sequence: TGTGCCAGCACCAAACGGGGGCCGACCTACGAGCAGTACTTC.

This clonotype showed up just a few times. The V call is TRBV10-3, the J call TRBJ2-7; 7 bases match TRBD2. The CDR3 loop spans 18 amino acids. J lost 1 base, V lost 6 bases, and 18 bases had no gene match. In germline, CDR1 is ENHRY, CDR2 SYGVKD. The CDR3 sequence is CAISGLGGVARVSYEQYF. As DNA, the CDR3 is TGTGCCATCAGCGGATTGGGGGGGGTCGCCAGAGTTTCCTACGAGCAGTACTTC.

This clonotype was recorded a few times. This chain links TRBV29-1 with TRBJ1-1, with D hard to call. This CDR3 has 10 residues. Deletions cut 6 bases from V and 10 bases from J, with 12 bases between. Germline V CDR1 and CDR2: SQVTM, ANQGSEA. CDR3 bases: TGCAGCGTGGCGGAGGGAAGAGCTTTCTTT. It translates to CSVAEGRAFF.

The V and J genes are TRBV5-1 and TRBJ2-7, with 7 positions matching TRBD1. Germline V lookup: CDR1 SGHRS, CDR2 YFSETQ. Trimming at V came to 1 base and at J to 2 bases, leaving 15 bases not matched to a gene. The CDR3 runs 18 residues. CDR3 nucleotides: TGCGCCAGCAGCTTGAGGCCGGGCGGACAGGAGCTTACCTACGAGCAGTACTTC. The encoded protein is CASSLRPGGQELTYEQYF. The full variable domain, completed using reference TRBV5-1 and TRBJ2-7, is KAGVTQTPRYLIKTRGQQVTLSCSPISGHRSVSWYQQTPGQGLQFLFEYFSETQRNKGNFPGRFSGRQFSNSRSEMNVSTLELGDSALYLCASSLRPGGQELTYEQYFGPGTRLTVT.

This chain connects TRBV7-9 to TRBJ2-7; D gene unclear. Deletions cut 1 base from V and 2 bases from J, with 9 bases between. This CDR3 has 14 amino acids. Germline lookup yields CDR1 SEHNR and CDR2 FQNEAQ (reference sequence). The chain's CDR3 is CASSLGGKAYEQYF. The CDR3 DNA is TGTGCCAGCAGCTTAGGGGGAAAGGCCTACGAGCAGTACTTC. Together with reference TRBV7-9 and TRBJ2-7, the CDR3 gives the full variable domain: DTGVSQNPRHKITKRGQNVTFRCDPISEHNRLYWYRQTLGQGPEFLTYFQNEAQLEKSRLLSDRFSAERPKGSFSTLEIQRTEQGDSAMYLCASSLGGKAYEQYFGPGTRLTVT.

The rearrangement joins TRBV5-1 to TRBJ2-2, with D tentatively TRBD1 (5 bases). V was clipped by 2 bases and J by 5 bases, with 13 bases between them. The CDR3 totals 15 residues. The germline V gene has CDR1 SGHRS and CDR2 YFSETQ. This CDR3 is CASSLKQAGTGELFF. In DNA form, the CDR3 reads TGCGCCAGCAGCTTAAAACAGGCTGGAACCGGGGAGCTGTTTTTT. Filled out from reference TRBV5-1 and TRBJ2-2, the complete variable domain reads KAGVTQTPRYLIKTRGQQVTLSCSPISGHRSVSWYQQTPGQGLQFLFEYFSETQRNKGNFPGRFSGRQFSNSRSEMNVSTLELGDSALYLCASSLKQAGTGELFFGEGSRLTVL.

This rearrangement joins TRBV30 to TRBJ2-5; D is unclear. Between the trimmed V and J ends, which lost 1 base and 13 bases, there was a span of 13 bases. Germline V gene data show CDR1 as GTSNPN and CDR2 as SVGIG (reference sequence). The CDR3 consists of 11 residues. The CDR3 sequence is CAWSDRALAYF. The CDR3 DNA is TGTGCCTGGAGTGACCGAGCCCTTGCGTACTTC.

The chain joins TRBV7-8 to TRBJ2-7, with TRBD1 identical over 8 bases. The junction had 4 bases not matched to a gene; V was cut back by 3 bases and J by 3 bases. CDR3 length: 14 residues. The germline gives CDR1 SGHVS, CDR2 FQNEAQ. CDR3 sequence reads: CASSFRDRFYEQYF. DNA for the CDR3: TGTGCCAGCAGCTTCCGGGACAGGTTCTACGAGCAGTACTTC.

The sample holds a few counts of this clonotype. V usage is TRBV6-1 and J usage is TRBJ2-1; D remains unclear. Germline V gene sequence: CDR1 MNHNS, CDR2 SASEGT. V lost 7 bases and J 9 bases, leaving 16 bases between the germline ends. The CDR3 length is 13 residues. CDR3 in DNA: TGTGCCAGCACAACGGGCAGGAACCGTGAGCAGTTCTTC. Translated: CASTTGRNREQFF.

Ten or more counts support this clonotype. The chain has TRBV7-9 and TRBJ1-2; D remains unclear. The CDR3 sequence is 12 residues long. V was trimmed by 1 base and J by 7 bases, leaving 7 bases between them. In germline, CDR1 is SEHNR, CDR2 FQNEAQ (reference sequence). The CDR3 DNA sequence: TGTGCCAGCAGCTTAGGGCGAGCTGGCTACACCTTC. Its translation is CASSLGRAGYTF.

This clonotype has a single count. CDR3 region: CACSARPGQSIPFYEQYF. The CDR3 DNA reads TGTGCCTGCAGTGCGCGACCGGGACAGTCAATTCCCTTCTACGAGCAGTACTTC. The chain couples TRBV24-1 to TRBJ2-7; 7 bases map to TRBD1. This CDR3 spans 18 amino acids. Trimming removed 12 bases from V and 3 bases from J; junction bases left unmatched: 25. Germline values: CDR1 KGHDR, CDR2 SFDVKD.

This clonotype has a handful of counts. In nucleotides, the CDR3 is TGCGCCAGCAGCTGGACTAGCGGGGGGCGGAGCTCCTACAATGAGCAGTTCTTC. Encoded protein: CASSWTSGGRSSYNEQFF. This chain connects TRBV5-1 to TRBJ2-1; TRBD2 matches at 14 bases. Germline CDR1 SGHRS, CDR2 YFSETQ. V lost 3 bases, J lost 0 bases, and 5 bases stayed unmatched. The CDR3 is 18 amino acids.

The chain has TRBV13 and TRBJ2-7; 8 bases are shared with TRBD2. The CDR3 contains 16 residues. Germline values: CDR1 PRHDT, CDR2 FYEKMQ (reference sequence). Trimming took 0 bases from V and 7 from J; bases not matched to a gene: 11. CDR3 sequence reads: CASSLGVGTRTPEQYF. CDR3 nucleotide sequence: TGTGCCAGCAGCTTAGGCGTGGGGACTAGGACCCCGGAGCAGTACTTC.

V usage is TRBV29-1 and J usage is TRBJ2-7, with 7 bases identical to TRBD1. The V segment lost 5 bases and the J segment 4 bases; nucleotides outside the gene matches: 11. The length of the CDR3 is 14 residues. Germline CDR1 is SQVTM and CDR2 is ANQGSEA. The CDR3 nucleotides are TGCAGCGTTAGACTTGCAGGGGGAAGGTACGAGCAGTACTTC. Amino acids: CSVRLAGGRYEQYF.